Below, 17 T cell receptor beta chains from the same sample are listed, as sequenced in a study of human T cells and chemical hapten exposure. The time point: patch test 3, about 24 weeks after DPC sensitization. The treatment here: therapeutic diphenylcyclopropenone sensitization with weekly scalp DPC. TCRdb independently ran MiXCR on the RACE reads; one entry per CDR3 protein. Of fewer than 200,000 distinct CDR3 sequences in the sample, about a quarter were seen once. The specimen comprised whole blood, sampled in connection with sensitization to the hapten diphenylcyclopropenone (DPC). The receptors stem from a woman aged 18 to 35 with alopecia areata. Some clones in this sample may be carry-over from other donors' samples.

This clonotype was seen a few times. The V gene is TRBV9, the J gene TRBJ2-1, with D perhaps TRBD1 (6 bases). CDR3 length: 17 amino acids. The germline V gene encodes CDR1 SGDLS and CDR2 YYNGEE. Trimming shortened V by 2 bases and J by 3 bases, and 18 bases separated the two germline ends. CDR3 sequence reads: CASSVNRDPINYNEQFF. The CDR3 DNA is TGTGCCAGCAGCGTCAACAGGGACCCCATTAACTACAATGAGCAGTTCTTC.

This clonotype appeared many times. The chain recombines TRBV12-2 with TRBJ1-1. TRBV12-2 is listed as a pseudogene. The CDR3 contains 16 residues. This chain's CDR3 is CASRLRAILSPRGAFF. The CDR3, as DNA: TGTGCAAGTCGCTTAAGAGCGATTCTCAGTCCTCGTGGGGCTTTCTTT.

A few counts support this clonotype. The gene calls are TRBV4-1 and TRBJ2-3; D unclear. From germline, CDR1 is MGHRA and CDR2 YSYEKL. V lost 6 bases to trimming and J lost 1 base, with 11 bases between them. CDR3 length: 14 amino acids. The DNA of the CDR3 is TGCGCCAGCAGTCCTCTCTGGGGCACAGATACGCAGTATTTT. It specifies CASSPLWGTDTQYF.

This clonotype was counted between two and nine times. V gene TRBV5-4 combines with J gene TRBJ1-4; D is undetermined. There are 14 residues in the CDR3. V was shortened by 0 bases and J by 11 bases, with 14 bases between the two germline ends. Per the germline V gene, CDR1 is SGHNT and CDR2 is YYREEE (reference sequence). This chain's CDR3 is CASSLDRSHGKLFF. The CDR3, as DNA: TGTGCCAGCAGCTTGGATAGGTCCCATGGGAAACTGTTTTTT. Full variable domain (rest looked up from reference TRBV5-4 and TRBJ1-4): ETGVTQSPTHLIKTRGQQVTLRCSSQSGHNTVSWYQQALGQGPQFIFQYYREEENGRGNFPPRFSGLQFPNYSSELNVNALELDDSALYLCASSLDRSHGKLFFGSGTQLSVL.

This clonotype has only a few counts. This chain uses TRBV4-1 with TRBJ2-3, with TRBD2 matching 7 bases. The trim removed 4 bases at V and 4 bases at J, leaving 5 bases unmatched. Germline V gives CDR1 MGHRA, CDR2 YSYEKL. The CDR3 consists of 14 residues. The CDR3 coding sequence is TGCGCCAGCAGCCGACTAGCCGGCGCAGATACGCAGTATTTT. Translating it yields CASSRLAGADTQYF.

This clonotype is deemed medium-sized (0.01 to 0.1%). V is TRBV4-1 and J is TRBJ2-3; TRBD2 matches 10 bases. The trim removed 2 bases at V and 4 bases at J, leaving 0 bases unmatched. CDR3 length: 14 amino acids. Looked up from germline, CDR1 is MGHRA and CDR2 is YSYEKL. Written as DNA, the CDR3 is TGCGCCAGCAGCCAACTAGCGGGGGCAGATACGCAGTATTTT. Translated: CASSQLAGADTQYF.

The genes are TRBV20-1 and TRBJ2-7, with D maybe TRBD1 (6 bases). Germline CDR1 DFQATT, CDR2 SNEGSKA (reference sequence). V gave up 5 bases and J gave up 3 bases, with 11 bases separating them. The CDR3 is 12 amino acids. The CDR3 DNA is TGCAGTGCTTCCGACAGGAGCTACGAGCAGTACTTC. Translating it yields CSASDRSYEQYF.

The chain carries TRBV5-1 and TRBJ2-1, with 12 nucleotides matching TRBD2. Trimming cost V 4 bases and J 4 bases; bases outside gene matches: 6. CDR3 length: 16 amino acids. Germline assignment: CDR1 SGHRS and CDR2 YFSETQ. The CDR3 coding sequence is TGCGCCAGCAGCATAGGACTAGCGGGAACGTACAATGAGCAGTTCTTC. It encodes CASSIGLAGTYNEQFF.

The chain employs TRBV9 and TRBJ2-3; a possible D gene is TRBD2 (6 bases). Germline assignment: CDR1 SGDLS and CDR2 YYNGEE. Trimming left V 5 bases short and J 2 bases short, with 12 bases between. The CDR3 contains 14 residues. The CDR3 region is CASRGTSNTDTQYF. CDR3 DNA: TGTGCCAGCAGAGGGACTTCCAACACAGATACGCAGTATTTT.

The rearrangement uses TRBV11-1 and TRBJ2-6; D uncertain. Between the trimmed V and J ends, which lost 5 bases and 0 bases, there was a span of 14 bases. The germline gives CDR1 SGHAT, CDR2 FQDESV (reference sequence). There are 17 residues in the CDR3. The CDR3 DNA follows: TGTGCCAGCAGCCCGGATTTTGACGCCTCTGGGGCCAACGTCCTGACTTTC. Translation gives CASSPDFDASGANVLTF.

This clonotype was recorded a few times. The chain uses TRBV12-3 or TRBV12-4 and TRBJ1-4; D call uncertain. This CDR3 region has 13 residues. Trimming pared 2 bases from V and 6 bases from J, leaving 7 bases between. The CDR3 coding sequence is TGTGCCAGCAGTTTAATTGGAGATGAAAAACTGTTTTTT. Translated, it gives CASSLIGDEKLFF.

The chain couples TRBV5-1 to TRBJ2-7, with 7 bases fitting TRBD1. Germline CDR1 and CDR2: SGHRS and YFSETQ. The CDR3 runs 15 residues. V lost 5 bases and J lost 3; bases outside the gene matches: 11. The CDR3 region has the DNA TGCGCCAGCAGGGCCCGACAGGGATTGGACTACGAGCAGTACTTC. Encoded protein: CASRARQGLDYEQYF. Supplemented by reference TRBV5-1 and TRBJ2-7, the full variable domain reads KAGVTQTPRYLIKTRGQQVTLSCSPISGHRSVSWYQQTPGQGLQFLFEYFSETQRNKGNFPGRFSGRQFSNSRSEMNVSTLELGDSALYLCASRARQGLDYEQYFGPGTRLTVT.

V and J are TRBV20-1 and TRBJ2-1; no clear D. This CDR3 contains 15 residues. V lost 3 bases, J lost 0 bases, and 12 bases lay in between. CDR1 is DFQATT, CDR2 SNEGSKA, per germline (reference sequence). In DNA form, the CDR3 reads TGCAGTGCTAGGGTCCTAGGGTCCTCCTACAATGAGCAGTTCTTC. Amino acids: CSARVLGSSYNEQFF.

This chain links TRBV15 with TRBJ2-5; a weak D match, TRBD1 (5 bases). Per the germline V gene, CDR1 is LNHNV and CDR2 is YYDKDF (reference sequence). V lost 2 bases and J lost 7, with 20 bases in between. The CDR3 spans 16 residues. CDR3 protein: CATSRPTFGVRATQYF. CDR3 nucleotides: TGTGCCACCAGCAGACCCACGTTCGGAGTCAGGGCGACCCAGTACTTC.

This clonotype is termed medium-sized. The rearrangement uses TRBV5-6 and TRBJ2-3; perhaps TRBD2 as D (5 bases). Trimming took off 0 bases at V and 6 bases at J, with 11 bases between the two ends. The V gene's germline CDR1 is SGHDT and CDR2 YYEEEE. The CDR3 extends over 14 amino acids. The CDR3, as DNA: TGTGCCAGCAGCTTGGTGTCCCGGAGGGATACGCAGTATTTT. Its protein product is CASSLVSRRDTQYF. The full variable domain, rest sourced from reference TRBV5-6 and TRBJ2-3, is DAGVTQSPTHLIKTRGQQVTLRCSPKSGHDTVSWYQQALGQGPQFIFQYYEEEERQRGNFPDRFSGHQFPNYSSELNVNALLLGDSALYLCASSLVSRRDTQYFGPGTRLTVL.

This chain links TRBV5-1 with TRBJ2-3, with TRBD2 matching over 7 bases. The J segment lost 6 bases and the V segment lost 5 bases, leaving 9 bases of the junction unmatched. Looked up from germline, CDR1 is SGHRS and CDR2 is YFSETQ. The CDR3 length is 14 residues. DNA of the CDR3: TGCGCCAGCAGGTTAGGCGGGAGTCGTGATACGCAGTATTTT. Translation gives CASRLGGSRDTQYF. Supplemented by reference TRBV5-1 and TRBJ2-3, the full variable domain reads KAGVTQTPRYLIKTRGQQVTLSCSPISGHRSVSWYQQTPGQGLQFLFEYFSETQRNKGNFPGRFSGRQFSNSRSEMNVSTLELGDSALYLCASRLGGSRDTQYFGPGTRLTVL.

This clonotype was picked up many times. For the CDR3, the DNA is TGTGCCAGCAGCGTAGACTATACTAGCACAGATACGCAGTATTTT. It is translated as CASSVDYTSTDTQYF. V usage is TRBV9 and J usage is TRBJ2-3; no definite D call. In germline, CDR1 is SGDLS, CDR2 YYNGEE. The CDR3 is 15 amino acids. V shed 0 bases and J shed 0 bases, with 8 bases lying between them.